This T cell receptor beta chain was captured by sequencing in a study of identical twins (TCRdb year 2016). For the study in its entirety: To test whether fetal clonotypes persist, the study used deep sequencing on TCR alpha and beta repertoires from monozygotic twins, unrelated adults of various ages, and cord blood. To rule out contamination, the twin experiments were replicated at different times with different library preparation protocols.

Library preparation employed 5' RACE. Sequencing was carried out with an Illumina HiSeq 2000. Template switching introduced a universal primer binding site; the final cDNA contained a unique molecular identifier, enabling accurate counting of TCR cDNA molecules. First-strand cDNA for TCR alpha and beta chains was synthesized from specific primers in the conserved constant-segment region. Each cDNA library was double barcoded, with a SMART-Mk sample barcode plus Illumina barcodes, to control for contamination. TruSeq adapter sequences, together with Illumina sample barcodes, were added in two successive PCR steps. Sequencing of the TCR alpha and beta cDNA libraries was done on the Illumina HiSeq platform using custom primers. In the source study's methods: MiGEC processed the raw reads to extract unique molecular identifiers, while MiXCR was used to determine the CDR3 positions. Recombination models were inferred per individual with the repgenHMM and IGoR tools using an EM algorithm. Shared clonotype analysis was performed with the tcR package in R, normalizing sharing by the product of cloneset sizes. Out-of-frame nonproductive sequences were analyzed to study raw recombination free of thymic and clonal selection effects. Starting from the raw public reads, TCRdb applied fastp trimming at Q25, assembled clones with MiXCR and retained in-frame beta chains. Rows are combined by CDR3 protein, so each entry shows the most common genes and DNA. These V and J calls are TCRdb output, not the study's own analysis. In this sample the table shows under 300,000 distinct CDR3 sequences, about 13% of which occur a single time. The top ten hold roughly 3.7% of the sample.

There are 19 amino acids in the CDR3, from cysteine to phenylalanine inclusive. Just CDR3 DNA is preserved here, 57 bases in frame from base 1. Sequences DFQATT (CDR1) and SNEGSKA (CDR2) are obtained from the germline V gene (reference sequence). Relative to germline, V is 3 bases shorter and J is 0 bases shorter, with 21 bases between their ends. Summary of the overall study and its limitations: Compared with coincidental sharing between unrelated individuals, out-of-frame TCR alpha sequences shared between twins showed an excess of sequences with low generation probability. Because the same donors could not be followed over many years, the conclusions depended on cross-sectional statistical analysis. Excess twin sharing in beta out-of-frame sequences was weaker because fewer shared sequences lowered the signal-to-noise ratio. Abundant cord blood beta clonotypes carried fewer insertions; young adult naive repertoires showed a weaker similar trend, while memory repertoires showed none. Invariant T cells such as MAIT and iNKT could partly confound zero-insertion analyses, although diverse VJ usage argued against such confounding for most clonotypes. In monozygotic twins, recombination models systematically underestimated out-of-frame TCR alpha sharing, but the models matched the sharing seen between unrelated individuals.

Every donor was a healthy Caucasian. Three pairs of female monozygotic twins, all aged 18 to 29 years, made up the twin cohort. Using Miltenyi CD45RO+ enrichment and human naive T-cell isolation kits, memory (CD45RO+) and naive T cells were isolated from PBMC. This clonotype was seen a handful of times. The antigen it recognizes is unknown. One base away there is no much larger clone; base qualities are not given. This sample also appeared in a second study, on yellow fever vaccine responses in identical twins. As that second study puts it: According to the authors, in identical twins the way T cells responded to vaccination appeared partly convergent and partly personalized. In identical twins, the study followed T cell clones that responded to the vaccine with precision.

The receptor comes from a woman between 18 and 29 years old in good health. Sequenced input: memory (CD45RO+) T cells sorted from blood. In light of the paper, this sample's cell subset or site label describes: CD45RO+ enriched T cells. The V gene is TRBV20-1 and the J gene is TRBJ1-6; too little of a D gene remains to name it. The CDR3 corresponds to CSARPVIGRVSSYNSPLHF. The bases are TGCAGTGCTAGGCCCGTTATAGGAAGGGTTAGCTCCTATAATTCACCCCTCCACTTT.